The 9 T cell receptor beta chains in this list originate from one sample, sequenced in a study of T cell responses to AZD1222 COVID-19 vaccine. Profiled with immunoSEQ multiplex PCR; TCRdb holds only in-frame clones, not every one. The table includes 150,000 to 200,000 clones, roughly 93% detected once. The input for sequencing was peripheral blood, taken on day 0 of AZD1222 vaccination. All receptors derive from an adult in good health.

Here the CDR3 reads CATSRAGTFFRNTIYF. The CDR3, as DNA: TGTGCCACCAGCAGAGCCGGGACCTTTTTTAGGAACACCATATATTTT. The chain joins TRBV15 to TRBJ1-3; possible D gene TRBD1, 5 bases. With 1 base removed from V and 7 bases from J, the gap between germline ends came to 17 bases. CDR3 size: 16 residues. The V gene's germline CDR1 is LNHNV and CDR2 YYDKDF (reference sequence). The variable domain in full, with the rest retrieved from reference TRBV15 and TRBJ1-3, is DAMVIQNPRYQVTQFGKPVTLSCSQTLNHNVMYWYQQKSSQAPKLLFHYYDKDFNNEADTPDNFQSRRPNTSFCFLDIRSPGLGDTAMYLCATSRAGTFFRNTIYFGEGSWLTVV.

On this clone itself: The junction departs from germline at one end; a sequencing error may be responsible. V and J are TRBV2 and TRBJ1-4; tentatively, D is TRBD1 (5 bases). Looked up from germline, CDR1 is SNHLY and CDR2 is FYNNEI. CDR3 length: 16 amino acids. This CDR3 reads CASREATGRINEKLFF. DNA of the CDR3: TGTGCCAGCAGAGAAGCAACGGGACGGATTAATGAAAAACTGTTTTTT.

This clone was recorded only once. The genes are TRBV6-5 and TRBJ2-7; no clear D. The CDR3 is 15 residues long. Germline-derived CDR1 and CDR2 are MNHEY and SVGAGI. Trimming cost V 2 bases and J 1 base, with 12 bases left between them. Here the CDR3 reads CASSYVSSGSYEQYF. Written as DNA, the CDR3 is TGTGCCAGCAGTTACGTATCTTCGGGTTCCTACGAGCAGTACTTC.

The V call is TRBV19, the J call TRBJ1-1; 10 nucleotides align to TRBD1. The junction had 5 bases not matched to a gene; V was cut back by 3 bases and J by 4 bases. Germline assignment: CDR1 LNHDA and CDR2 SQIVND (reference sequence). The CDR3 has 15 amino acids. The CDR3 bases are TGTGCCAGTAGTATTTACGGACAGGGGGGCACTGAAGCTTTCTTT. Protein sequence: CASSIYGQGGTEAFF.

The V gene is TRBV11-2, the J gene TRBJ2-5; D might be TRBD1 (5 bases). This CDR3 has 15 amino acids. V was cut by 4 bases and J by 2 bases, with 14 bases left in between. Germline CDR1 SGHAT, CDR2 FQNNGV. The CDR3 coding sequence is TGTGCCAGCAGCTCTCCCAGGGTTAGGCAAGAGACCCAGTACTTC. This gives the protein CASSSPRVRQETQYF.

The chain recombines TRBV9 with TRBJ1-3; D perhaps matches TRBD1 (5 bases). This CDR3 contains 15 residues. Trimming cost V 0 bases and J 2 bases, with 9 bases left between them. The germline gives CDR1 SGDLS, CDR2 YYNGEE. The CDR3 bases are TGTGCCAGCAGCGTAGGGGGGAGCCCTGGAAACACCATATATTTT. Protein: CASSVGGSPGNTIYF.

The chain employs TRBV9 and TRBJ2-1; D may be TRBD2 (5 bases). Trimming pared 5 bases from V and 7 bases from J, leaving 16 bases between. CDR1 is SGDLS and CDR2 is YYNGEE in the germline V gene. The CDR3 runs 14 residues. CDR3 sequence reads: CASSDWERANEQFF. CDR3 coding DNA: TGTGCCAGCAGTGACTGGGAGAGAGCTAATGAGCAGTTCTTC.

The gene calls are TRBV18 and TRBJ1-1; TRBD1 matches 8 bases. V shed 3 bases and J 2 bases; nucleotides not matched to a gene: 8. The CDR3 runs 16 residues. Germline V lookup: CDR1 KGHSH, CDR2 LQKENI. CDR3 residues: CASSPHRQGLNTEAFF. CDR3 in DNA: TGTGCCAGCTCACCTCATAGACAGGGGCTAAACACTGAAGCTTTCTTT.

The CDR3 region has the DNA TGTGCCAGTAGTATAGGACCCACAGATACGCAGTATTTT. It is translated as CASSIGPTDTQYF. The chain links TRBV19 to TRBJ2-3; D is unresolved. Trimming cost V 1 base and J 2 bases, with 4 bases left between them. The V gene's germline CDR1 is LNHDA and CDR2 SQIVND (reference sequence). The CDR3 totals 13 residues.